Below, 2 T cell receptor beta chains from the same sample are listed, as sequenced in a study of CD8+CD57+ T cells in acquired aplastic anemia. Patients who underwent sequencing had shown CD8+CD57+ cell expansion by flow cytometry. The study profiled TCR beta VDJ and CDR3 using genomic DNA as template. TCRdb reprocessed the reads with MiXCR, giving one entry per CDR3 protein. The sample has some 150,000 distinct CDR3 sequences; 65% to 75% are singletons. The specimen was sorted CD4+, CD8+, or CD8+CD57+ T cells (not recorded which) from PBMCs. These receptors all come from a human donor with aplastic anemia.

V gene TRBV20-1 combines with J gene TRBJ2-7, with a tentative D call TRBD1 (6 bases). CDR1 and CDR2 from the germline V gene are DFQATT and SNEGSKA (reference sequence). The CDR3 consists of 15 residues. The germline V and J ends were trimmed by 5 bases and 2 bases, with 19 bases remaining between them. CDR3: CSACPNEGDPYEQYF. The CDR3 DNA is TGCAGTGCTTGCCCAAATGAGGGGGACCCCTACGAGCAGTACTTC.

The chain couples TRBV29-1 to TRBJ2-2, with D possibly being TRBD2 (5 bases). Germline loops: CDR1 SQVTM, CDR2 ANQGSEA. The CDR3 length is 14 residues. Trimming removed 4 bases at V and 5 bases at J, with 14 bases between. CDR3 sequence reads: CSVASGRGTGELFF. DNA for the CDR3: TGCAGCGTTGCCAGTGGCCGGGGAACCGGGGAGCTGTTTTTT.